The clone carrying this TCR beta chain came up a few times. TCRdb re-called the PCR reads with MiXCR, one entry per CDR3 protein. The profile shows 3,000 to 4,000 distinct CDR3 sequences, 25% to 30% of them singletons. The source of the sample is a study of immune characterization of retroperitoneal liposarcoma. The TCR sequence derives from a female donor with retroperitoneal liposarcoma. What was sequenced was tumor tissue.

CDR3 region: CASSELGLEGGEQFF. CDR3 DNA sequence: TGTGCCAGCAGTGAGCTGGGACTAGAGGGGGGTGAGCAGTTCTTC. The chain combines TRBV6-1 with TRBJ2-1; 8 positions match TRBD2. J was trimmed by 9 bases and V by 3 bases; bases with no gene match: 10. The CDR3 runs to 15 residues. Germline CDR1 reads MNHNS; CDR2 reads SASEGT.